These 17 T cell receptor beta chains came from one sample sequenced in a study of T cell responses to AZD1222 COVID-19 vaccine (dated by TCRdb to about 2021). The time point tag for this specimen amounts to: about 28 days (+/-7) after the second vaccine dose. To prepare the library, the immunoSEQ multiplex PCR assay was applied. TCRdb retrieved this table from immuneACCESS and kept in-frame rearrangements only. Not all clones are present; in checked studies, unresolved V genes account for under half, and no reason is known for the remainder. The sample contains 150,000 to 200,000 clones, approximately 91% of them found a single time. The ten top clones hold under 4% of the sample. The sequenced sample was peripheral blood, obtained 28 days after the second AZD1222 dose. These TCRs come from an adult who received the AZD1222 COVID-19 vaccine.

This chain joins TRBV5-6 and TRBJ1-2; D is uncertain. Per the germline V gene, CDR1 is SGHDT and CDR2 is YYEEEE. V shed 4 bases and J shed 3 bases, with 13 bases lying between them. The CDR3 runs to 14 residues. The CDR3, as DNA: TGTGCCAGCAGCGAACCGGCGGGCGACTATGGCTACACCTTC. This encodes CASSEPAGDYGYTF.

The chain is built from TRBV19 and TRBJ1-1, with TRBD1 as a possible D gene (5 bases). The germline V gene has CDR1 LNHDA and CDR2 SQIVND (reference sequence). The germline V and J ends were trimmed by 4 bases and 1 base, with 16 bases remaining between them. This CDR3 has 16 amino acids. The CDR3 sequence is CASSNPRGTKNTEAFF. The CDR3 DNA reads TGTGCCAGTAGTAACCCACGAGGGACGAAGAACACTGAAGCTTTCTTT.

This chain uses TRBV27 with TRBJ1-5, with TRBD1 matching over 7 bases. The CDR3 extends over 15 amino acids. The germline V gene encodes CDR1 MNHEY and CDR2 SMNVEV (reference sequence). Trimming removed 6 bases from V and 1 base from J; junction bases left unmatched: 6. CDR3 DNA: TGTGCCAGCAGCCAGGGGGGTTTGAGCAATCAGCCCCAGCATTTT. Translating gives CASSQGGLSNQPQHF.

The V call is TRBV6-2 or TRBV6-3, the J call TRBJ1-5, with 11 bases identical to TRBD1. The germline V gene has CDR1 MNHEY and CDR2 SVGEGT. V was pared by 5 bases and J by 0 bases, with 0 bases of the junction left unmatched. CDR3 size: 15 residues. The CDR3 loop is CASSGQGASNQPQHF. The CDR3 DNA follows: TGTGCCAGCAGTGGACAGGGGGCTAGCAATCAGCCCCAGCATTTT.

The rearrangement links TRBV2 to TRBJ2-7; TRBD2 aligns across 7 bases. The CDR3 loop spans 15 amino acids. Germline CDR1 and CDR2: SNHLY and FYNNEI. J lost 0 bases, V lost 5 bases, and 7 bases had no gene match. For the CDR3, the DNA is TGTGCCAGCAGTCCTCAGGGCGGGAGCTCCTACGAGCAGTACTTC. Protein: CASSPQGGSSYEQYF.

The chain has TRBV7-6 and TRBJ2-2; 10 nucleotides agree with TRBD1. V was clipped by 0 bases and J by 4 bases; unmatched bases: 5. The germline gives CDR1 SGHVS, CDR2 FNYEAQ. The CDR3 spans 17 residues. The CDR3 sequence is CASSLAPGTGVTGELFF. The CDR3 region has the DNA TGTGCCAGCAGCTTAGCGCCCGGGACAGGGGTCACCGGGGAGCTGTTTTTT.

The chain has TRBV5-1 and TRBJ2-2, with unresolved D. V lost 0 bases and J 11 bases, leaving 11 bases between the germline ends. Looked up from germline, CDR1 is SGHRS and CDR2 is YFSETQ. This CDR3 contains 13 residues. CDR3: CASSLEGIGELFF. DNA of the CDR3: TGCGCCAGCAGCTTGGAAGGGATAGGCGAGCTGTTTTTT.

The chain has TRBV19 and TRBJ1-5, with 9 bases identical to TRBD1. The CDR3 consists of 16 residues. Germline V lookup: CDR1 LNHDA, CDR2 SQIVND (reference sequence). J lost 9 bases, V lost 2 bases, and 11 bases had no gene match. CDR3 sequence: CASSISGQGDGGPQHF. As DNA, the CDR3 is TGTGCCAGTAGTATATCGGGACAGGGCGATGGTGGGCCCCAGCATTTT.

V gene TRBV10-1 combines with J gene TRBJ2-1, with 9 bases fitting TRBD2. The CDR3 consists of 15 residues. Trimming took 4 bases from V and 7 from J; bases not matched to a gene: 8. Germline CDR1 reads WNHNN; CDR2 reads SYGVQD (reference sequence). DNA for the CDR3: TGCGCCAGCAGTGGTTCGACTAGCGGAGCTAATGAGCAGTTCTTC. It encodes CASSGSTSGANEQFF.

This clone has only one observation. The genes are TRBV28 and TRBJ2-1; D call uncertain. Germline lookup yields CDR1 MDHEN and CDR2 SYDVKM. This CDR3 comprises 13 residues. Trimming cost V 7 bases and J 3 bases, with 10 bases left between them. The CDR3 loop is CASTPDRYNEQFF. The CDR3 coding sequence is TGTGCCAGCACCCCGGACCGCTACAATGAGCAGTTCTTC.

This rearrangement joins TRBV6-5 to TRBJ2-7; 14 bases are a match to TRBD2. CDR1 is MNHEY, CDR2 SVGAGI, per germline. CDR3 size: 15 residues. The V and J ends lost 5 bases and 4 bases, in that order; junction bases with no gene match: 4. Written as DNA, the CDR3 is TGTGCCAGCAGTCGGAGACTAGCGGGAGGGTACGAGCAGTACTTC. Translated, it gives CASSRRLAGGYEQYF.

This chain connects TRBV7-2 to TRBJ2-3; 7 bases are a match to TRBD2. This CDR3 contains 16 residues. CDR1 and CDR2 from the germline V gene are SGHTA and FQGNSA. Germline trimming cut 4 bases from V and 3 bases from J; bases unmatched to any gene: 10. CDR3 in DNA: TGTGCCAGCAGCTGGTGGGATAGCGGGCAGACAGATACGCAGTATTTT. Translated, it gives CASSWWDSGQTDTQYF.

The chain has TRBV19 and TRBJ1-5; TRBD1 is a possible D gene (5 bases). The V and J ends lost 8 bases and 2 bases respectively, with 16 bases between them. CDR1 is LNHDA and CDR2 is SQIVND in the germline V gene (reference sequence). The CDR3 covers 15 residues. The CDR3, as DNA: TGTGCCAGTCAGCCTCGGGGGGAGGGCAATCAGCCCCAGCATTTT. Translation gives CASQPRGEGNQPQHF.

CDR3 residues: CASSFNAMITDTQYF. DNA for the CDR3: TGTGCCAGCAGCTTCAACGCGATGATCACAGATACGCAGTATTTT. V gene TRBV7-3 combines with J gene TRBJ2-3; D unclear. The CDR3 runs 15 residues. The V and J ends lost 3 bases and 2 bases respectively, with 12 bases between them. Germline lookup yields CDR1 SGHTA and CDR2 FQGTGA.

The rearrangement uses TRBV3-1 (or the pseudogene TRBV3-2) and TRBJ2-1; D is ambiguous. With 8 bases removed from V and 7 bases from J, the gap between germline ends came to 12 bases. This CDR3 has 12 residues. CDR1 is LGHDT and CDR2 is YNNKEL in the germline V gene (reference sequence). CDR3 region: CASSAFENEQFF. The CDR3 coding sequence is TGTGCCAGCTCAGCGTTTGAGAATGAGCAGTTCTTC.

The rearrangement uses TRBV30 and TRBJ2-7, with 12 bases that match TRBD1. J was trimmed by 4 bases and V by 1 base; bases with no gene match: 5. Per the germline V gene, CDR1 is GTSNPN and CDR2 is SVGIG (reference sequence). The CDR3 runs 15 residues. CDR3: CAWSARDRGQYEQYF. The CDR3 DNA is TGTGCCTGGAGTGCCCGGGACAGGGGGCAATACGAGCAGTACTTC.

The chain has TRBV11-2 and TRBJ2-7; 9 bases fit TRBD2. Trimming removed 5 bases from V and 5 bases from J; junction bases left unmatched: 10. Germline CDR1 and CDR2: SGHAT and FQNNGV. There are 15 residues in the CDR3. The CDR3 spells CASSPAGGGSHEQYF. The CDR3 nucleotides are TGTGCCAGCAGCCCGGCGGGAGGGGGTTCCCACGAGCAGTACTTC.